The 5 T cell receptor beta chains listed next were all sequenced from one sample in a study of blood T cell repertoires in COVID-19. Measured with immunoSEQ multiplex PCR; TCRdb has only the in-frame clones, and not every one. The data hold tens of thousands of clones, with roughly 79% observed a single time. The sample taken for sequencing was peripheral blood. The receptors were sampled from a human donor in a cohort sampled during active COVID-19.

This chain links TRBV18 with TRBJ2-2; D may be TRBD2 (6 bases). This CDR3 contains 16 residues. Germline values: CDR1 KGHSH, CDR2 LQKENI. The V gene lost 6 bases and the J gene lost 5 bases, with 19 bases spanning the gap. CDR3: CASSTSSGQETGELFF. As DNA, the CDR3 is TGTGCCAGCTCGACGTCAAGCGGGCAGGAAACCGGGGAGCTGTTTTTT.

This chain links TRBV12-1 with TRBJ2-5; TRBD2 is the table's D call and was not checked against the DNA. TRBV12-1 has pseudogene status. The CDR3 is 19 residues long. CDR3 DNA: TGTGCCAGCAGCTTAGAGAGCTTGACTAGCGGGAGCCCCCAAGAGACCCAGTACTTC. Amino acid sequence: CASSLESLTSGSPQETQYF.

DNA for the CDR3: TGTGCCAGCAGCTCACAACAGCCGTCACCCCTCCACTTT. This sequence encodes CASSSQQPSPLHF. The V call is TRBV7-9, the J call TRBJ1-6; D gene unclear. Germline V gives CDR1 SEHNR, CDR2 FQNEAQ (reference sequence). The CDR3 loop spans 13 amino acids. Trimming left V 4 bases short and J 10 bases short, with 11 bases between.

The J gene is TRBJ1-1, the V gene TRBV19; 7 nucleotides line up with TRBD1. V dropped 6 bases and J dropped 6; count of bases not matched to a gene: 16. This CDR3 is 16 amino acids long. Germline V gives CDR1 LNHDA, CDR2 SQIVND (reference sequence). The DNA of the CDR3 is TGTGCCAGTAGCCCCCCCCGGACAGGTACCCTCCCTGAAGCTTTCTTT. Translation gives CASSPPRTGTLPEAFF.

This clone has a handful of counts. The rearrangement links TRBV29-1 to TRBJ2-1, with a weak D call TRBD1 (6 bases). Germline V lookup: CDR1 SQVTM, CDR2 ANQGSEA. The CDR3 is 11 amino acids. V shed 7 bases and J shed 6 bases, with 10 bases lying between them. This CDR3 is CSGRQANEQFF. The CDR3 DNA sequence: TGCAGCGGAAGACAGGCCAATGAGCAGTTCTTC.